One sample yielded the 6 T cell receptor beta chains listed below, sequenced in a study of blood T cell repertoires in COVID-19. Only in-frame clones appear in the TCRdb table, and some are missing; sequencing was by immunoSEQ multiplex PCR. The sample consists of around 100,000 clones, more than 85% of them appearing once. Material for sequencing was peripheral blood. These receptors were taken from a man aged 50-60 years with active or convalescent COVID-19.

The V gene is TRBV5-4, the J gene TRBJ2-7; TRBD2 matches at 15 bases. Germline assignment: CDR1 SGHNT and CDR2 YYREEE (reference sequence). V trimming: 4 bases; J trimming: 9 bases; junction bases outside the gene matches: 11. CDR3 length equals 16 residues. DNA for the CDR3: TGTGCCAGCAGCGAAGGACTAGCGGGGGGGATTAGGGTGCAGTACTTC. Residues: CASSEGLAGGIRVQYF.

This clone appeared a few times. The chain carries TRBV18 and TRBJ2-3, with TRBD2 matching 7 bases. The CDR3 covers 16 residues. The ends lost 4 bases at V and 1 base at J; junction bases unmatched: 8. The germline V gene encodes CDR1 KGHSH and CDR2 LQKENI. CDR3 nucleotides: TGTGCCAGCTCACTAGTCGGACGGGGGGGCACAGATACGCAGTATTTT. Encoded protein: CASSLVGRGGTDTQYF. Together with reference TRBV18 and TRBJ2-3, the CDR3 gives the full variable domain: NAGVMQNPRHLVRRRGQEARLRCSPMKGHSHVYWYRQLPEEGLKFMVYLQKENIIDESGMPKERFSAEFPKEGPSILRIQQVVRGDSAAYFCASSLVGRGGTDTQYFGPGTRLTVL.

This clone was found once. The chain couples TRBV5-1 to TRBJ2-7; D remains unclear. Trimming pared 0 bases from V and 3 bases from J, leaving 10 bases between. There are 14 residues in the CDR3. From germline, CDR1 is SGHRS and CDR2 YFSETQ. The CDR3 DNA is TGCGCCAGCAGCTTGGGTCCATCGGGCTACGAGCAGTACGTC. Protein product: CASSLGPSGYEQYV.

The genes are TRBV4-2 and TRBJ1-1; possibly TRBD1 for D (5 bases). The V end lost 0 bases, the J end lost 6 bases, and 11 bases lay between the germline ends. The CDR3 length is 14 residues. The germline V gene encodes CDR1 LGHNA and CDR2 YNFKEQ. CDR3 DNA: TGTGCCAGCAGCCAAGATACCCCCAGGGCTGAAGCTTTCTTT. Amino acid sequence: CASSQDTPRAEAFF.

Only a few counts were recorded for this clone. The rearrangement uses TRBV27 and TRBJ1-2, with D tentatively TRBD1 (6 bases). Germline V gene sequence: CDR1 MNHEY, CDR2 SMNVEV (reference sequence). Trimming removed 4 bases from V and 8 bases from J, with 20 bases in between. The CDR3 runs to 15 residues. The chain's CDR3 is CASSSRQQGQRGYTF. The CDR3 DNA reads as TGTGCCAGCAGTTCCCGACAACAGGGTCAGAGGGGCTACACCTTC.

The rearrangement joins TRBV18 to TRBJ2-5; weak D call: TRBD2 (5 bases). The V end lost 5 bases, the J end lost 5 bases, and 15 bases lay between the germline ends. The CDR3 loop spans 14 amino acids. CDR1 and CDR2 (germline): KGHSH, LQKENI. The CDR3 here is CASSTTRGEETQYF. CDR3 nucleotides: TGTGCCAGCTCAACCACTCGGGGAGAGGAGACCCAGTACTTC.